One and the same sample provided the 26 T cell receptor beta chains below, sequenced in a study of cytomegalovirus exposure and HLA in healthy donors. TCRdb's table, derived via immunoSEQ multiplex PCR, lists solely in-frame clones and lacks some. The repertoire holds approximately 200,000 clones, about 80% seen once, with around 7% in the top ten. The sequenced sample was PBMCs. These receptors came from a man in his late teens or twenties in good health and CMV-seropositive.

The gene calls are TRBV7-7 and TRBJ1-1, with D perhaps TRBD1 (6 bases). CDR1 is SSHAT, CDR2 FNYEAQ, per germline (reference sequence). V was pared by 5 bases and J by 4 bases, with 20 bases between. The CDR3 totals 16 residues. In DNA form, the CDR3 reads TGTGCCAGCAGCCGGTTCGGTGCAGGGGCGAGCACTGAAGCTTTCTTT. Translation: CASSRFGAGASTEAFF. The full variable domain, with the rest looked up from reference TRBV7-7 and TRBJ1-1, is GAGVSQSPRYKVTKRGQDVTLRCDPISSHATLYWYQQALGQGPEFLTYFNYEAQPDKSGLPSDRFSAERPEGSISTLTIQRTEQRDSAMYRCASSRFGAGASTEAFFGQGTRLTVV.

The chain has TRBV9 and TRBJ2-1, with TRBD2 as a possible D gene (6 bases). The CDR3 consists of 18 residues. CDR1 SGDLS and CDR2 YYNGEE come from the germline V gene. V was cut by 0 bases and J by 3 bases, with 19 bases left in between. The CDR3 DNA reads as TGTGCCAGCAGCGTAGACTATAAGGGCGGGAATAGCTACAATGAGCAGTTCTTC. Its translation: CASSVDYKGGNSYNEQFF.

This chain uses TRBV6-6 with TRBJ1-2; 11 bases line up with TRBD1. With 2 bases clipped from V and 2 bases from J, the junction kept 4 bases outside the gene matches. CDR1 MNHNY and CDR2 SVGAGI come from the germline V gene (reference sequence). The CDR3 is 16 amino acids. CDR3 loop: CASSYAGQGGNYGYTF. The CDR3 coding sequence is TGTGCCAGCAGTTACGCGGGACAGGGGGGGAACTATGGCTACACCTTC.

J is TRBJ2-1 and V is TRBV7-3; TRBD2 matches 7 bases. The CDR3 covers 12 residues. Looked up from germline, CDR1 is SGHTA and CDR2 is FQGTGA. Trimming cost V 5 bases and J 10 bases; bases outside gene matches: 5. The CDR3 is CASSPSGGEQFF. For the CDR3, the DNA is TGTGCCAGCAGCCCTAGCGGCGGCGAGCAGTTCTTC.

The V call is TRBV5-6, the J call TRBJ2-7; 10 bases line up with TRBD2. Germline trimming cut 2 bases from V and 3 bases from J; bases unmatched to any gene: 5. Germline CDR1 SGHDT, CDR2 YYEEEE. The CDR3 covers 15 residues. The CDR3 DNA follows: TGTGCCAGCAGCTTCTCCGGGACTAGCGTCTACGAGCAGTACTTC. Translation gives CASSFSGTSVYEQYF.

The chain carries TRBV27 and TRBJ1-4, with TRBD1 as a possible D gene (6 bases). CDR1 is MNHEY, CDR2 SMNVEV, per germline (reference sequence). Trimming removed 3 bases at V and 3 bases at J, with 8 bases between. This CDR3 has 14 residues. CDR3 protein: CASSLPGANEKLFF. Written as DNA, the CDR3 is TGTGCCAGCAGTTTGCCAGGGGCTAATGAAAAACTGTTTTTT. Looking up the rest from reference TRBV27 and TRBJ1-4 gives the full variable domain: EAQVTQNPRYLITVTGKKLTVTCSQNMNHEYMSWYRQDPGLGLRQIYYSMNVEVTDKGDVPEGYKVSRKEKRNFPLILESPSPNQTSLYFCASSLPGANEKLFFGSGTQLSVL.

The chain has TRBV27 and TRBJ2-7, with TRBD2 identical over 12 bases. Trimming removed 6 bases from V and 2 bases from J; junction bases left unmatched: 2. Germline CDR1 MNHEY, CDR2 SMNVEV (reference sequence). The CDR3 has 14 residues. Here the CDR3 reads CASRGLAGPYEQYF. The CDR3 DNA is TGTGCCAGCAGAGGACTAGCGGGGCCCTACGAGCAGTACTTC.

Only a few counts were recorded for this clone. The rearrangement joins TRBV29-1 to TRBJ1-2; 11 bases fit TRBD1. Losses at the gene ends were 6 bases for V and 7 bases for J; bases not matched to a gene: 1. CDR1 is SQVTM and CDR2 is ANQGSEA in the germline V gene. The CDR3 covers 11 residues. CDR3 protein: CSVGQGGGYTF. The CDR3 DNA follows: TGCAGCGTGGGACAGGGGGGTGGCTACACCTTC.

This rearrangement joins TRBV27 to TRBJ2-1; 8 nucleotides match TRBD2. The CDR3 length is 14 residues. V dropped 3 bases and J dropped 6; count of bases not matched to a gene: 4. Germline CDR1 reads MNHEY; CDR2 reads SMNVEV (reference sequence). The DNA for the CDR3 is TGTGCCAGCAGTTTGAGCGGGAGTCTCAATGAGCAGTTCTTC. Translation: CASSLSGSLNEQFF.

The CDR3 DNA is TGTGCCAGCAGCTTAGGTACTCAACTACCGGATGGCTACACCTTC. This gives the protein CASSLGTQLPDGYTF. The chain has TRBV7-9 and TRBJ1-2; D call uncertain. Trimming took 1 base from V and 6 from J, leaving 15 bases between them. The length of the CDR3 is 15 residues. Germline loops: CDR1 SEHNR, CDR2 FQNEAQ (reference sequence).

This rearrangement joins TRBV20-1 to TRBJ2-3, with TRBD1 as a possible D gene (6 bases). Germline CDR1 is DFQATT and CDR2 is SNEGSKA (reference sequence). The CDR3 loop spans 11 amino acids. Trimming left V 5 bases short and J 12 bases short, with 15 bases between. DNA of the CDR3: TGCAGTGCTTTTCGGACAGTCCCCCAGTATTTT. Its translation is CSAFRTVPQYF.

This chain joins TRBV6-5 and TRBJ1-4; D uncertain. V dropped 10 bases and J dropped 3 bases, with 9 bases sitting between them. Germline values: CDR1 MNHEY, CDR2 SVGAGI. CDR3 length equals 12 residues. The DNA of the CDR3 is TGTGCCACCCAGAGGTCTAATGAAAAACTGTTTTTT. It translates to CATQRSNEKLFF.

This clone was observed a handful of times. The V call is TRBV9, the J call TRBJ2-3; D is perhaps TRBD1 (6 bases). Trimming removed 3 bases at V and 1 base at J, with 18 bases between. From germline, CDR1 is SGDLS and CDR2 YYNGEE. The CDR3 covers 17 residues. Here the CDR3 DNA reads TGTGCCAGCAGCGAAGAGGGACACACCACACGCACAGATACGCAGTATTTT. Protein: CASSEEGHTTRTDTQYF.

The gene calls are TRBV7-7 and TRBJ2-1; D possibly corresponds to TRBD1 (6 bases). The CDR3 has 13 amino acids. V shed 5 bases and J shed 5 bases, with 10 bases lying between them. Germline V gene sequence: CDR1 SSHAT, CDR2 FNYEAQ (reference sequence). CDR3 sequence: CASSPDRNNEQFF. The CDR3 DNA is TGTGCCAGCAGCCCTGACAGGAACAATGAGCAGTTCTTC.

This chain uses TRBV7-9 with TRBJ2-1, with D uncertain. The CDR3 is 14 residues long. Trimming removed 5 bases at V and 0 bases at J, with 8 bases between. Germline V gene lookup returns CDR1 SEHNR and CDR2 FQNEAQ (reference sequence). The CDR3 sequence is CASSPLGSYNEQFF. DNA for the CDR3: TGTGCCAGCAGCCCCCTCGGCTCCTACAATGAGCAGTTCTTC.

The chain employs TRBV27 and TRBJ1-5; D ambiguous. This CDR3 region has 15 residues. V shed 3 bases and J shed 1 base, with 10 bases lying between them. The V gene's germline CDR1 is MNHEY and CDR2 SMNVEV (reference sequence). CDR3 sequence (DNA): TGTGCCAGCAGTTTTGAGGGCGGGAGCAATCAGCCCCAGCATTTT. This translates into CASSFEGGSNQPQHF.

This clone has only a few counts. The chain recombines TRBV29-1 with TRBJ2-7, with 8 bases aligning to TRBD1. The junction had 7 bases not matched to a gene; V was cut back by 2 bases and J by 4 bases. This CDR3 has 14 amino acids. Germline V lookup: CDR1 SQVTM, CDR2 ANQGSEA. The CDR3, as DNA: TGCAGCGTTGAAACCCACAGGGGGTCTTACGAGCAGTACTTC. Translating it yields CSVETHRGSYEQYF.

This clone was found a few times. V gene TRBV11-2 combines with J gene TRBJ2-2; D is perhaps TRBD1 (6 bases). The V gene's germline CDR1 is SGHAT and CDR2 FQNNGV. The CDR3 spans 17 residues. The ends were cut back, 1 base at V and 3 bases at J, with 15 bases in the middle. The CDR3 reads CASSLGIRGEYTGELFF. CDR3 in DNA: TGTGCCAGCAGCTTAGGTATCAGGGGCGAATACACCGGGGAGCTGTTTTTT.

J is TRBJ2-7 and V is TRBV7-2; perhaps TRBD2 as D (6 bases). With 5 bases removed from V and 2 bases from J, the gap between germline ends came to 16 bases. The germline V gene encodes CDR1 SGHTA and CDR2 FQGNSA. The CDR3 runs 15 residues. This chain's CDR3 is CASSIPDGGAYEQYF. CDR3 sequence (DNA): TGTGCCAGCAGCATACCAGACGGAGGGGCCTACGAGCAGTACTTC.

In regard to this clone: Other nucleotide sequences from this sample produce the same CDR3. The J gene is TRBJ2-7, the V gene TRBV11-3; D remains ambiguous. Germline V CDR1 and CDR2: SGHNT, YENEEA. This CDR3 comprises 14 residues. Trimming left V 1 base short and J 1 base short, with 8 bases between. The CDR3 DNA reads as TGTGCCAGCAGCTTAGGAGGAAGTTCCTACGAGCAGTACTTC. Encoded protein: CASSLGGSSYEQYF.

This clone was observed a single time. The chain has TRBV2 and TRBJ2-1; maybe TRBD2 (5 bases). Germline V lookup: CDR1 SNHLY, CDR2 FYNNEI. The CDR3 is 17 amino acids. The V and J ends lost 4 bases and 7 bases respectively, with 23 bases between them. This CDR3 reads CASSVSRTSLTGNEQFF. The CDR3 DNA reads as TGTGCCAGCAGTGTGTCTAGGACTTCCCTAACTGGGAATGAGCAGTTCTTC.

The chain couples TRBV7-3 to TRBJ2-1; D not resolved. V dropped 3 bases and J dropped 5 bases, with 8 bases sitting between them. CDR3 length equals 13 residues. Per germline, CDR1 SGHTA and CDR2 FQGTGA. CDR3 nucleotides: TGTGCCAGCAGCTTCGTAAGCGACAATGAGCAGTTCTTC. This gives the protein CASSFVSDNEQFF.

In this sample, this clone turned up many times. The CDR3 reads CASNADTWDQPQHF. CDR3 DNA: TGTGCCAGTAACGCGGACACGTGGGATCAGCCCCAGCATTTT. The V and J genes are TRBV19 and TRBJ1-5; D possibly corresponds to TRBD1 (5 bases). Germline-derived CDR1 and CDR2 are LNHDA and SQIVND (reference sequence). The CDR3 is 14 amino acids. Between the trimmed V and J ends, which lost 7 bases and 5 bases, there was a span of 15 bases.

The CDR3 DNA sequence: TGTGCCAGCAGCCCGATAGCGGGAGCTAGCACAGATACGCAGTATTTT. Encoded protein: CASSPIAGASTDTQYF. The gene calls are TRBV9 and TRBJ2-3; 9 bases agree with TRBD2. V trimming: 4 bases; J trimming: 0 bases; junction bases outside the gene matches: 6. This CDR3 region has 16 residues. CDR1 SGDLS and CDR2 YYNGEE come from the germline V gene.

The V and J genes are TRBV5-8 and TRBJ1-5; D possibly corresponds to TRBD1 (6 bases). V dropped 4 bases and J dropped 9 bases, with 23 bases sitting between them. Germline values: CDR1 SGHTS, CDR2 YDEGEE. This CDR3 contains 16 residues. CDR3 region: CASSTSIAGDRWPQHF. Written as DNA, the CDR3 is TGTGCCAGCAGCACGAGTATAGCAGGGGATAGGTGGCCCCAGCATTTT. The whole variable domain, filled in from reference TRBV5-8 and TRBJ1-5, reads EAGVTQSPTHLIKTRGQQATLRCSPISGHTSVYWYQQALGLGLQFLLWYDEGEERNRGNFPPRFSGRQFPNYSSELNVNALELEDSALYLCASSTSIAGDRWPQHFGDGTRLSIL.

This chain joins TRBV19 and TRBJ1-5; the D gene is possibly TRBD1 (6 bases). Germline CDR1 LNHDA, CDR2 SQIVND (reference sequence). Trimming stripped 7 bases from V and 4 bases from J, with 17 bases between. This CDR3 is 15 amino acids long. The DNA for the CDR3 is TGTGCCAGTAACCCTGACGGGGGGCCGAATCAGCCCCAGCATTTT. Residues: CASNPDGGPNQPQHF.